This T cell receptor beta chain was captured in a study of technical replicates of blood from a few donors. Libraries were prepared by immunoSEQ multiplex PCR; TCRdb keeps only in-frame clonotypes and omits some of them. The sample lists 65,000 to 85,000 clones, just over 90% seen once, with 0.25% to 0.35% in the top ten. The material sequenced was T cells isolated from PBMCs. The clonotype originates from a human donor in good health.

CDR3 loop: CASSAREIDTQYF. In nucleotides, the CDR3 is TGCGCCAGCAGCGCCCGTGAGATAGATACGCAGTATTTT. The rearrangement joins TRBV10-1 to TRBJ2-3; D call uncertain. There are 13 residues in the CDR3. Trimming removed 6 bases from V and 5 bases from J, with 12 bases in between. Germline CDR1 is WNHNN and CDR2 is SYGVQD (reference sequence).